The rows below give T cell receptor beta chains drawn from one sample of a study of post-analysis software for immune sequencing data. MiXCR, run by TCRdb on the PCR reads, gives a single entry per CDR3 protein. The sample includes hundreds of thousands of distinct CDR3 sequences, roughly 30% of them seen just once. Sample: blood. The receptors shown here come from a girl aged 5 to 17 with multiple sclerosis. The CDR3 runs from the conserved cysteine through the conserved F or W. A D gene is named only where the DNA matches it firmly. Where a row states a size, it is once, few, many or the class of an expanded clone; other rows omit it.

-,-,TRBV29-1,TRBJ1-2,CSADGTGVLYGYTF,TGCAGCGCTGACGGGACCGGAGTTCTCTATGGCTACACCTTC
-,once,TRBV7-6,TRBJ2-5,CASSLAWSVGEETQYF,TGTGCCAGCAGCTTAGCGTGGTCGGTCGGGGAAGAGACCCAGTACTTC
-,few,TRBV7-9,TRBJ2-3,CAIILADTQYF,TGTGCCATCATACTCGCAGATACGCAGTATTTT
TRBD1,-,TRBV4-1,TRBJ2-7,CASSQVWGQAYEQYF,TGCGCCAGCAGCCAAGTTTGGGGACAGGCCTACGAGCAGTACTTC
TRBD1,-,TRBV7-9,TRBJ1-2,CASSARRGQGADNYGYTF,TGTGCCAGCAGCGCACGCCGAGGACAGGGGGCCGACAACTATGGCTACACCTTC
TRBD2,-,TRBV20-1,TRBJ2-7,CSARVPGLAGYEQYF,TGCAGTGCGAGAGTACCGGGACTAGCGGGCTACGAGCAGTACTTC
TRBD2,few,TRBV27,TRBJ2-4,CASSLRGVPKNIQYF,TGTGCCAGCAGTTTACGGGGGGTTCCCAAAAACATTCAGTACTTC
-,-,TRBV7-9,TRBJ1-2,CASSLELSGYTF,TGTGCCAGCAGCTTAGAATTGAGTGGCTACACCTTC
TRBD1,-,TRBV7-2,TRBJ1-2,CASSSGQVYGYTF,TGTGCCAGCAGTTCAGGACAGGTCTATGGCTACACCTTC
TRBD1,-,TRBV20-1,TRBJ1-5,CSARDERQGEKPQHF,TGCAGTGCTAGAGATGAGCGACAGGGTGAGAAGCCCCAGCATTTT
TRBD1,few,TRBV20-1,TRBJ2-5,CSARGAGGWETQYF,TGCAGTGCTAGAGGGGCAGGGGGCTGGGAGACCCAGTACTTC
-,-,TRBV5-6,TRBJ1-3,CASRTLGGNGNTIYF,TGTGCCAGCAGAACCCTGGGGGGAAATGGAAACACCATATATTTT
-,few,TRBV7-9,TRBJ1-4,CASSDSGRTRGEKLFF,TGTGCCAGCAGCGACAGCGGTCGGACCCGGGGCGAAAAACTGTTTTTT
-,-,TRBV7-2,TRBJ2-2,CASSLQPNTGELFF,TGTGCCAGCAGCTTACAACCGAACACCGGGGAGCTGTTTTTT
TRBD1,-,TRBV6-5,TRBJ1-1,CASSSTTGGTEAFF,TGTGCCAGCAGTTCAACGACAGGGGGAACTGAAGCTTTCTTT
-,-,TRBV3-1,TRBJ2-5,CASSQDGRGTLQETQYF,TGTGCCAGCAGCCAAGATGGCCGGGGGACCCTACAAGAGACCCAGTACTTC
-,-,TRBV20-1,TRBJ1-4,CSARGSEEKLFF,TGCAGTGCTCGTGGTTCGGAGGAAAAACTGTTTTTT
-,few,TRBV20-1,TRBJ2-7,CSARWGWDGYYEQYF,TGCAGTGCTAGGTGGGGCTGGGACGGTTACTACGAGCAGTACTTC
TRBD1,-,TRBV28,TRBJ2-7,CASSPPRGTGRIYEQYF,TGTGCCAGCAGTCCTCCGCGCGGGACAGGCAGAATCTACGAGCAGTACTTC
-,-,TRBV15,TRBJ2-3,CATSRDNAADTQYF,TGTGCCACCAGCAGAGATAACGCTGCAGATACGCAGTATTTT
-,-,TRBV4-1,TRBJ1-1,CASSPGGAGNTEAFF,TGCGCCAGCAGCCCCGGGGGCGCTGGGAACACTGAAGCTTTCTTT
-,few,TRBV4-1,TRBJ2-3,CASSQVLDTQYF,TGCGCCAGCAGCCAAGTTCTAGATACGCAGTATTTT
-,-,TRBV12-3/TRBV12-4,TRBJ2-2,CASIFSVYPRPGELFF,TGTGCCAGCATTTTTAGCGTCTACCCCCGACCCGGGGAGCTGTTTTTT
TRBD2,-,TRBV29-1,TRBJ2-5,CSVALLSGNRVETQYF,TGCAGCGTTGCGCTCCTGAGCGGGAACCGGGTGGAGACCCAGTACTTC
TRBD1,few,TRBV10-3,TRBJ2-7,CAISGRDRTSYEQYF,TGTGCCATCAGTGGCCGGGACAGGACCTCCTACGAGCAGTACTTC
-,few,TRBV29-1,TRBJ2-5,CSVRQYQETQYF,TGCAGCGTCCGGCAGTACCAAGAGACCCAGTACTTC
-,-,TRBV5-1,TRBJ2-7,CASSWEPQQFYEQYF,TGCGCCAGCAGCTGGGAGCCTCAGCAATTCTACGAGCAGTACTTC